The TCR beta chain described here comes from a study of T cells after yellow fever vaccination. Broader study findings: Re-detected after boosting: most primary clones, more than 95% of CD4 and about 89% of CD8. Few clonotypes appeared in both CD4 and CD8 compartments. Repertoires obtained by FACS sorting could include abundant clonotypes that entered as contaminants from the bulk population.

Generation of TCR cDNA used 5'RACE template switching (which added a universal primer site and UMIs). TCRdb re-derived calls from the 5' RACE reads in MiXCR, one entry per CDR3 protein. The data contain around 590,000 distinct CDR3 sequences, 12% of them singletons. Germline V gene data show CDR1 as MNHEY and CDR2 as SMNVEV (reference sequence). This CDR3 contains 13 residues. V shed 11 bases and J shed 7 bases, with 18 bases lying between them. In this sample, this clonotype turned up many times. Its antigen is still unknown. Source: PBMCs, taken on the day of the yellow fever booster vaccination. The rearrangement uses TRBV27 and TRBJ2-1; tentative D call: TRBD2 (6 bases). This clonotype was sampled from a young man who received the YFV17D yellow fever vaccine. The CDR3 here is CAAQTLGGNEQFF. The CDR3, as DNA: TGTGCCGCGCAAACTTTAGGAGGGAATGAGCAGTTCTTC.